One and the same sample provided the 26 T cell receptor beta chains below, sequenced in a study of cytotoxic CD8 clonotypes in ibrutinib-treated CLL. The protocol was immunoSEQ multiplex PCR, while the TCRdb copy is restricted to in-frame clones and leaves out a portion. The sample carries over 200,000 clones, nearly 80% recorded once. Material: PBMCs, obtained after 12 months of ibrutinib treatment. The receptors were sampled from a human donor with chronic lymphocytic leukemia.

This clone was seen a few times. The chain links TRBV6-1 to TRBJ1-4; 7 bases line up with TRBD1. The V segment lost 4 bases and the J segment 3 bases; nucleotides outside the gene matches: 8. The CDR3 extends over 16 amino acids. Germline V CDR1 and CDR2: MNHNS, SASEGT. The CDR3 loop reads CASSALRQGSNEKLFF. CDR3 bases: TGTGCCAGCAGTGCACTTCGACAGGGATCTAATGAAAAACTGTTTTTT.

This clone was counted once. J is TRBJ2-7 and V is TRBV5-1; D is perhaps TRBD2 (6 bases). The V end lost 3 bases, the J end lost 3 bases, and 19 bases lay between the germline ends. This CDR3 is 16 amino acids long. The germline V gene has CDR1 SGHRS and CDR2 YFSETQ. The CDR3 protein is CASSSGGSGFSYEQYF. In nucleotides, the CDR3 is TGCGCCAGCAGCTCCGGGGGATCGGGGTTCAGCTACGAGCAGTACTTC. The complete variable domain, with remaining parts taken from reference TRBV5-1 and TRBJ2-7, reads KAGVTQTPRYLIKTRGQQVTLSCSPISGHRSVSWYQQTPGQGLQFLFEYFSETQRNKGNFPGRFSGRQFSNSRSEMNVSTLELGDSALYLCASSSGGSGFSYEQYFGPGTRLTVT.

The chain carries TRBV29-1 and TRBJ2-5; D call uncertain. CDR1 is SQVTM, CDR2 ANQGSEA, per germline. This CDR3 region has 14 residues. V lost 5 bases and J lost 3, with 16 bases in between. CDR3 sequence (DNA): TGCAGCGTTATGGGGTTACTTGGCAAAGAGACCCAGTACTTC. It specifies CSVMGLLGKETQYF.

For this clone: A read error may explain this, as a much larger clone is one base away. The rearrangement joins TRBV7-8 to TRBJ1-2, with D hard to call. Deletions cut 1 base from V and 0 bases from J, with 3 bases between. CDR1 is SGHVS, CDR2 FQNEAQ, per germline. The CDR3 is made up of 13 amino acids. CDR3 residues: CASSLVTNYGYTF. CDR3 nucleotides: TGTGCCAGCAGCTTAGTGACTAACTATGGCTACACCTTC.

The chain couples TRBV19 to TRBJ2-7; a possible D gene is TRBD1 (6 bases). The germline CDR1 and CDR2 sequences are LNHDA and SQIVND (reference sequence). The V gene lost 2 bases and the J gene lost 2 bases, with 13 bases spanning the gap. CDR3 length equals 15 residues. DNA for the CDR3: TGTGCCAGTAGTATATATCGGACAGTAACCTACGAGCAGTACTTC. It yields the protein CASSIYRTVTYEQYF.

The V and J genes are TRBV5-1 and TRBJ2-3; D unclear. Germline V gives CDR1 SGHRS, CDR2 YFSETQ. V lost 4 bases to trimming and J lost 3 bases, with 6 bases between them. The CDR3 sequence is 12 residues long. The CDR3 nucleotides read TGCGCCAGCAGCACCGGAACAGATACGCAGTATTTT. Amino acids: CASSTGTDTQYF.

The chain recombines TRBV13 with TRBJ2-7, with TRBD2 as a possible D gene (5 bases). This CDR3 is 16 amino acids long. CDR1 PRHDT and CDR2 FYEKMQ come from the germline V gene (reference sequence). With 5 bases removed from V and 2 bases from J, the gap between germline ends came to 19 bases. The CDR3 DNA is TGTGCCAGCAGCGGAAGAGGGCAGCTCCCTCCCTACGAGCAGTACTTC. This encodes CASSGRGQLPPYEQYF.

As concerns this clone: One junction end disagrees with the germline gene, perhaps due to a read error. The chain is built from TRBV10-2 and TRBJ1-3; 8 bases map to TRBD1. The CDR3 contains 13 residues. From germline, CDR1 is WSHSY and CDR2 SAAADI. Here the CDR3 DNA reads TGCGCCAGCAGCGCGGACAGGGAATCCCCTTATTCGTTT. Amino acid sequence: CASSADRESPYSF.

The V and J genes are TRBV6-1 and TRBJ1-5; no firm D call. V was pared by 8 bases and J by 4 bases, with 18 bases between. Germline loops: CDR1 MNHNS, CDR2 SASEGT. The CDR3 extends over 15 amino acids. The CDR3 loop reads CASHLAGYNNQPQHF. DNA for the CDR3: TGTGCCAGCCATCTCGCGGGGTATAATAATCAGCCCCAGCATTTT.

This clone was seen only once. The genes are TRBV29-1 and TRBJ2-3, with D possibly matching TRBD2 (5 bases). The CDR3 length is 13 residues. Deletions cut 6 bases from V and 6 bases from J, with 16 bases between. Germline CDR1 and CDR2: SQVTM and ANQGSEA. The DNA for the CDR3 is TGCAGCGTCACCCGAATAGCGTCGGATACGCAGTATTTT. Its translation is CSVTRIASDTQYF.

This sequence joins TRBV2 and TRBJ1-2; D is possibly TRBD1 (5 bases). Germline CDR1 is SNHLY and CDR2 is FYNNEI. The CDR3 has 15 amino acids. Trimming stripped 7 bases from V and 4 bases from J, with 19 bases between. The CDR3 DNA follows: TGTGCCAGCAATGATGGGGCTGGGGCAAGCTATGGCTACACCTTC. It encodes CASNDGAGASYGYTF.

V usage is TRBV6-4 and J usage is TRBJ2-3, with 15 bases identical to TRBD2. The trim removed 0 bases at V and 1 base at J, leaving 2 bases unmatched. The CDR3 runs to 18 residues. CDR1 is MRHNA and CDR2 is SNTAGT in the germline V gene. CDR3 in DNA: TGTGCCAGCAGTGACTCGTGGACTAGCGGGGGGGGCACAGATACGCAGTATTTT. The encoded protein is CASSDSWTSGGGTDTQYF.

The chain is built from TRBV4-1 and TRBJ1-2; D is undetermined. The CDR3 has 12 residues. V lost 4 bases, J lost 6 bases, and 9 bases lay in between. Germline V gene sequence: CDR1 MGHRA, CDR2 YSYEKL. CDR3 region: CASSLPGDGYTF. The CDR3 bases are TGCGCCAGCAGCCTTCCTGGGGATGGCTACACCTTC.

The chain links TRBV10-3 to TRBJ2-7, with D possibly TRBD2 on 6 matching bases. Between the trimmed V and J ends, which lost 6 bases and 3 bases, there was a span of 21 bases. This CDR3 is 16 amino acids long. From germline, CDR1 is ENHRY and CDR2 SYGVKD. The CDR3 DNA follows: TGTGCCATCAGCCCCAACGACGCCGGCGGGGTCTACGAGCAGTACTTC. Protein product: CAISPNDAGGVYEQYF.

This chain joins TRBV5-1 and TRBJ2-5; weak D call: TRBD2 (6 bases). CDR3 size: 14 residues. Germline values: CDR1 SGHRS, CDR2 YFSETQ. V was clipped by 4 bases and J by 2 bases, with 12 bases between them. Here the CDR3 DNA reads TGCGCCAGCAGCGGGGGACTGGCACAAGAGACCCAGTACTTC. This sequence encodes CASSGGLAQETQYF.

The chain carries TRBV9 and TRBJ1-1, with D uncertain. Germline assignment: CDR1 SGDLS and CDR2 YYNGEE. Trimming removed 5 bases at V and 5 bases at J, with 13 bases between. CDR3 length: 13 amino acids. CDR3 residues: CASSRRWETEAFF. The CDR3 DNA sequence: TGTGCCAGCAGTCGTAGGTGGGAGACTGAAGCTTTCTTT.

The chain links TRBV5-1 to TRBJ2-7; 7 bases align to TRBD1. CDR3 length: 16 amino acids. With 2 bases clipped from V and 3 bases from J, the junction kept 11 bases outside the gene matches. Germline values: CDR1 SGHRS, CDR2 YFSETQ. The CDR3 here is CASSFRQGSANYEQYF. The CDR3, as DNA: TGCGCCAGCAGCTTCCGACAGGGTTCGGCAAACTACGAGCAGTACTTC.

CDR3 amino acids: CASSFFPGQRDSNQPQHF. CDR3 in DNA: TGCGCCAGCAGCTTTTTCCCCGGACAGAGAGATAGCAATCAGCCCCAGCATTTT. This chain connects TRBV5-1 to TRBJ1-5; a possible D gene is TRBD1 (6 bases). This CDR3 is built from 18 residues. CDR1 SGHRS and CDR2 YFSETQ come from the germline V gene. V lost 2 bases, J lost 0 bases, and 18 bases lay in between.

CDR3 DNA: TGTGCCAGCTGTCTCAGAGGGGTCACCGGGGAGCTGTTTTTT. Protein: CASCLRGVTGELFF. The chain couples TRBV28 to TRBJ2-2; D tentatively reads TRBD1 or TRBD2 (5 bases each). Germline CDR1 is MDHEN and CDR2 is SYDVKM. The CDR3 is made up of 14 amino acids. Trimming stripped 8 bases from V and 4 bases from J, with 14 bases between. Supplemented by reference TRBV28 and TRBJ2-2, the full variable domain reads DVKVTQSSRYLVKRTGEKVFLECVQDMDHENMFWYRQDPGLGLRLIYFSYDVKMKEKGDIPEGYSVSREKKERFSLILESASTNQTSMYLCASCLRGVTGELFFGEGSRLTVL.

This clone was recorded at least ten times. The rearrangement uses TRBV19 and TRBJ1-2; D not resolved. In germline, CDR1 is LNHDA, CDR2 SQIVND (reference sequence). The CDR3 is made up of 12 amino acids. The V and J ends lost 3 bases and 6 bases respectively, with 8 bases between them. CDR3: CASSIFGNGYTF. CDR3 DNA: TGTGCCAGTAGTATCTTCGGCAATGGCTACACCTTC.

The chain uses TRBV4-1 and TRBJ2-7; the D gene is possibly TRBD2 (6 bases). V was trimmed by 0 bases and J by 2 bases, leaving 8 bases between them. CDR3 length: 14 residues. Germline V gene data show CDR1 as MGHRA and CDR2 as YSYEKL. CDR3 sequence: CASSQDPGAYEQYF. As DNA, the CDR3 is TGCGCCAGCAGCCAAGACCCGGGAGCCTACGAGCAGTACTTC.

The CDR3 loop is CASSLMGQGKIQYF. As DNA, the CDR3 is TGTGCCAGCAGTTTAATGGGGCAGGGTAAGATTCAGTACTTC. This chain connects TRBV27 to TRBJ2-4; tentatively, D is TRBD1 (5 bases). The CDR3 is made up of 14 amino acids. Germline CDR1 and CDR2: MNHEY and SMNVEV (reference sequence). V was clipped by 2 bases and J by 10 bases, with 15 bases between them.

Remarks on this clone: The germline gene is not matched at one end of the junction; a read error may be the cause. V gene TRBV5-1 combines with J gene TRBJ1-1; possible D gene TRBD1, 5 bases. The length of the CDR3 is 15 residues. Germline V gene sequence: CDR1 SGHRS, CDR2 YFSETQ. CDR3 in amino acids: CASSPSTAVNTEAFF. As DNA, the CDR3 is TGCGCCAGCAGCCCCTCGACAGCCGTGAATACTGAAGCTTTCTTT.

J is TRBJ2-2 and V is TRBV6-1; D is ambiguous. CDR1 and CDR2 (germline): MNHNS, SASEGT. The V end was cut by 7 bases, the J end by 8 bases, with 17 bases between. CDR3 size: 14 residues. CDR3 in amino acids: CASISQLGTGELFF. Written as DNA, the CDR3 is TGTGCCAGCATCTCACAGCTTGGTACGGGGGAGCTGTTTTTT.

CDR3 sequence: CASSLRRGTSTYEQYF. The CDR3, as DNA: TGTGCCAGCAGTTTACGCCGGGGGACCTCAACCTACGAGCAGTACTTC. V and J are TRBV27 and TRBJ2-7; D might be TRBD2 (6 bases). Trimming took 2 bases from V and 2 from J, leaving 16 bases between them. The CDR3 runs to 16 residues. The germline CDR1 and CDR2 sequences are MNHEY and SMNVEV (reference sequence).

The J gene is TRBJ1-5, the V gene TRBV27, with 8 bases identical to TRBD1. V trimming: 6 bases; J trimming: 5 bases; junction bases outside the gene matches: 9. Germline loops: CDR1 MNHEY, CDR2 SMNVEV (reference sequence). This CDR3 comprises 15 residues. The CDR3 here is CASSPRGRTDQPQHF. In DNA, the CDR3 is TGTGCCAGCAGCCCCAGGGGGCGAACGGATCAGCCCCAGCATTTT.